This record concerns one T cell receptor beta chain sequence. The antigen remains undetermined. These data come from a study of CD8+CD57+ T cells in acquired aplastic anemia. Whole-study context: Isolated CD4+ and CD8+ cells, once sorted, yielded DNA averaging around 3 ug.

TCR beta VDJ and CDR3 were profiled, and genomic DNA was the template. TCRdb ran MiXCR on the reads and lists one entry per CDR3 protein. The sample has under 200,000 distinct CDR3 sequences, less than 50% seen once. Germline-derived CDR1 and CDR2 are SQVTM and ANQGSEA. CDR3 length: 13 residues. Trimming cost V 4 bases and J 4 bases, with 10 bases left between them. Study outcomes and limitations: Patients did not significantly differ from controls in CD8+ Simpson's diversity.

Sequenced patients had shown CD8+CD57+ cell expansion by flow cytometry. Diagnosis of severe acquired aplastic anemia applied to all patients. The chain links TRBV29-1 to TRBJ2-2; D gene uncertain. The sequencing input was sorted CD4+, CD8+, or CD8+CD57+ T cells (not recorded which) from PBMCs. The source is a human donor with aplastic anemia. CDR3 DNA: TGCAGCGTTGCAACCCTGGGCACCGGGGAGCTGTTTTTT. The encoded protein is CSVATLGTGELFF.